This TCR beta chain was profiled in a study of blood T cells in healthy people across ages. Overall study results and limits: Diversity was estimated from one million T cells, and these estimates were considered underestimates. Higher naive T cell percentage went strongly together with higher TCR beta diversity.

A second PCR of roughly 7 to 11 cycles used a sample-barcoded 5' primer and a J-beta primer mix. TCRdb re-analysed the 5' RACE reads in MiXCR, keeping a single row per CDR3 protein. The sample records 910,000 or so distinct CDR3 sequences, just over 50% being singletons. The CDR3 runs to 14 residues. In germline, CDR1 is SEHNR, CDR2 FQNEAQ (reference sequence). V lost 5 bases to trimming and J lost 11 bases; unmatched junction nucleotides: 10. This clonotype came up once. What it recognizes is unknown. The clonotype was recovered from a woman aged 55-69 years in good health. V and J are TRBV7-9 and TRBJ2-5; the match to TRBD1 covers 11 bases. Sequencing input: blood. In DNA form, the CDR3 reads TGTGCCAGCAGCGGGACAGGGGGTTTGAATGAGCAGTACTTC. This codes for CASSGTGGLNEQYF.